These 16 T cell receptor beta chains share one sample of origin, sequenced in a study of T cells after yellow fever vaccination. TCRdb passed the 5' RACE reads through MiXCR, listing each CDR3 protein once. The data hold more than 300,000 distinct CDR3 sequences, with about 10% observed a single time. The sequencing used CD4+ T cells sorted from PBMCs, collected 45 days after the yellow fever booster vaccination. Source of these receptors: a man in his late teens or twenties who received the YFV17D yellow fever vaccine.

This clonotype was detected a few times. The V gene is TRBV7-3, the J gene TRBJ2-5; D ambiguous. CDR3 length equals 14 residues. Germline V lookup: CDR1 SGHTA, CDR2 FQGTGA. Deletions cut 3 bases from V and 5 bases from J, with 13 bases between. CDR3 loop: CASSLFNRRETQYF. The CDR3 bases are TGTGCCAGCAGCTTGTTTAATCGGCGGGAGACCCAGTACTTC.

In this sample, this clonotype turned up a few times. The chain recombines TRBV20-1 with TRBJ2-3; maybe TRBD2 (6 bases). Germline assignment: CDR1 DFQATT and CDR2 SNEGSKA (reference sequence). The CDR3 contains 13 residues. Trimming shortened V by 6 bases and J by 2 bases, and 12 bases separated the two germline ends. This CDR3 is CSAEGGATDTQYF. The CDR3 DNA reads TGCAGTGCCGAGGGCGGGGCCACAGATACGCAGTATTTT.

This clonotype has a handful of counts. The J gene is TRBJ2-3, the V gene TRBV28; tentatively, D is TRBD1 (6 bases). Looked up from germline, CDR1 is MDHEN and CDR2 is SYDVKM. The ends were cut back, 7 bases at V and 6 bases at J, with 11 bases in the middle. The CDR3 runs to 12 residues. The CDR3 bases are TGTGCCAGCACCCCTAGGGGGGATACGCAGTATTTT. Its translation is CASTPRGDTQYF.

This clonotype was picked up a small number of times. The rearrangement uses TRBV14 and TRBJ2-2; D might be TRBD1 (5 bases). The V end was cut by 4 bases, the J end by 5 bases, with 17 bases between. This CDR3 contains 16 residues. Per germline, CDR1 SGHDN and CDR2 FVKESK. The CDR3 DNA is TGTGCCAGCAGCCCGCTTGGACAAAGGCGGACCGGGGAGCTGTTTTTT. Translated, it gives CASSPLGQRRTGELFF.

This clonotype came up a few times. The chain carries TRBV11-2 and TRBJ2-3, with 8 bases aligning to TRBD2. V was pared by 6 bases and J by 0 bases, with 5 bases of the junction left unmatched. The CDR3 is made up of 15 amino acids. Germline V gene sequence: CDR1 SGHAT, CDR2 FQNNGV. CDR3 loop: CASRSGGPSTDTQYF. In nucleotides, the CDR3 is TGTGCCAGCAGAAGCGGGGGACCCAGCACAGATACGCAGTATTTT.

The chain uses TRBV7-2 and TRBJ2-5; D perhaps matches TRBD2 (5 bases). The CDR3 runs to 14 residues. CDR1 SGHTA and CDR2 FQGNSA come from the germline V gene. The germline V and J ends were trimmed by 5 bases and 3 bases, with 13 bases remaining between them. The CDR3 nucleotides are TGTGCCAGCAGCCCCCGCCTAGCCAAAGAGACCCAGTACTTC. It encodes CASSPRLAKETQYF.

The V call is TRBV11-1, the J call TRBJ2-6, with 7 bases aligning to TRBD1. V shed 5 bases, J shed 1 base, and the junction held 2 bases outside the gene matches. Germline V lookup: CDR1 SGHAT, CDR2 FQDESV (reference sequence). The CDR3 is 15 residues long. CDR3 DNA: TGTGCCAGCAGCCCCAGGGGGTCTGGGGCCAACGTCCTGACTTTC. It translates to CASSPRGSGANVLTF.

This clonotype was picked up many times. The J gene is TRBJ2-2, the V gene TRBV2; tentative D call: TRBD2 (6 bases). The CDR3 length is 13 residues. Deletions cut 10 bases from V and 5 bases from J, with 14 bases between. Looked up from germline, CDR1 is SNHLY and CDR2 is FYNNEI. The CDR3 reads CATTRSGTGELFF. The DNA of the CDR3 is TGTGCCACCACCCGGAGCGGGACCGGGGAGCTGTTTTTT.

The chain uses TRBV5-6 and TRBJ2-7, with TRBD2 matching over 8 bases. This CDR3 comprises 14 residues. The V and J ends lost 3 bases and 4 bases, in that order; junction bases with no gene match: 6. In germline, CDR1 is SGHDT, CDR2 YYEEEE. CDR3 region: CASSWRTSKYEQYF. The CDR3 DNA is TGTGCCAGCAGCTGGAGGACTAGCAAGTACGAGCAGTACTTC.

Of note for this clonotype: One end of the junction fails to match germline, which may point to a read error. The chain employs TRBV7-9 and TRBJ2-5; D ambiguous. The CDR3 covers 13 residues. Per germline, CDR1 SEHNR and CDR2 FQNEAQ (reference sequence). The CDR3 DNA reads TGTGCCAGAAGCTTTTATGAGGAAGAGACCCAGTACTTC. Amino acids: CARSFYEEETQYF.

The chain couples TRBV6-5 to TRBJ1-2, with 7 positions matching TRBD1. Trimming at V came to 2 bases and at J to 8 bases, leaving 11 bases not matched to a gene. The germline V gene has CDR1 MNHEY and CDR2 SVGAGI. The CDR3 has 15 amino acids. In nucleotides, the CDR3 is TGTGCCAGCAGTTACATGGGGGACAGTCGGGGAGGCTACACCTTC. Protein sequence: CASSYMGDSRGGYTF.

The chain carries TRBV30 and TRBJ1-5, with TRBD1 as a possible D gene (6 bases). V gave up 1 base and J gave up 5 bases, with 9 bases separating them. Germline CDR1 is GTSNPN and CDR2 is SVGIG (reference sequence). There are 13 residues in the CDR3. The CDR3 loop reads CAWSEGGHQPQHF. CDR3 nucleotides: TGTGCCTGGAGTGAGGGGGGGCATCAGCCCCAGCATTTT.

The V and J genes are TRBV2 and TRBJ1-4; D gene unclear. The CDR3 is made up of 13 amino acids. Germline V gene lookup returns CDR1 SNHLY and CDR2 FYNNEI. V shed 8 bases and J shed 4 bases, with 11 bases lying between them. CDR3 nucleotides: TGTGCCAGCCGCGTAAACAGTAATGAAAAACTGTTTTTT. Its protein is CASRVNSNEKLFF.

This clonotype was recorded a few times. The rearrangement links TRBV7-3 to TRBJ2-3, with D possibly being TRBD1 or TRBD2 (5 bases each). Deletions cut 4 bases from V and 6 bases from J, with 5 bases between. There are 11 residues in the CDR3. Germline V gene sequence: CDR1 SGHTA, CDR2 FQGTGA. The CDR3 DNA is TGTGCCAGCAGCTGGGGGGATACGCAGTATTTT. Translating it yields CASSWGDTQYF.

The chain carries TRBV7-2 and TRBJ1-5, with 9 bases fitting TRBD1. CDR3 length equals 14 residues. V was pared by 3 bases and J by 5 bases, with 2 bases of the junction left unmatched. CDR1 SGHTA and CDR2 FQGNSA come from the germline V gene. The CDR3 DNA reads as TGTGCCAGCAGCTTGGGGACAGGGCATCAGCCCCAGCATTTT. Its translation: CASSLGTGHQPQHF.

The genes are TRBV18 and TRBJ2-6, with 9 bases matching TRBD1. This CDR3 is 15 amino acids long. Germline CDR1 KGHSH, CDR2 LQKENI. V trimming: 6 bases; J trimming: 2 bases; junction bases outside the gene matches: 2. The CDR3: CASSGQGTGANVLTF. CDR3 nucleotide sequence: TGTGCCAGCTCGGGACAGGGAACTGGGGCCAACGTCCTGACTTTC.